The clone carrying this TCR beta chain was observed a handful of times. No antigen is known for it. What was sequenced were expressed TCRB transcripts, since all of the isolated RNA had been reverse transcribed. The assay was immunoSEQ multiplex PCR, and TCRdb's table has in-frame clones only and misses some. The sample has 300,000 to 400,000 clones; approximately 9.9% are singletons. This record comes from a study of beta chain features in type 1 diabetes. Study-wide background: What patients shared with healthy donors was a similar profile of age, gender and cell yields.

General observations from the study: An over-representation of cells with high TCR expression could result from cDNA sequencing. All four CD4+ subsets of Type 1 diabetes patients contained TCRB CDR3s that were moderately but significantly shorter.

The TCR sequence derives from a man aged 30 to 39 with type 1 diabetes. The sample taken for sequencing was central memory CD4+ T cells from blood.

CDR3 coding DNA: TGTGCCACCAGCAGAGATAGAGGACCCTACGAGCAGTACTTC. It yields the protein CATSRDRGPYEQYF. This chain links TRBV15 with TRBJ2-7; no clear D gene. With 0 bases removed from V and 2 bases from J, the gap between germline ends came to 8 bases. Germline V CDR1 and CDR2: LNHNV, YYDKDF (reference sequence). The CDR3 contains 14 residues.